These 32 T cell receptor beta chains came from one sample sequenced in a study of T cells in women clearing cervical HPV infection (dated by TCRdb to the late 2010s). Library construction relied on the immunoSEQ multiplex PCR assay. TCRdb's version of the immuneACCESS table is confined to in-frame rearrangements and falls short of the full clone set. An unresolved V gene accounts for under half of the shortfall where checked; the remainder is of unknown origin. The table of this sample itemizes roughly 40,000 clones. 5.8% of the sample is in the top ten clones. Material for sequencing was blood buffy coat. Receptors were obtained from a woman aged 18 to 75 with a cervical HPV16 infection that either progressed to CIN3+ or cleared (not recorded which).

Comment on this clone: The observed sequence ends 3 residues before the CDR3 terminus, with the missing tail filled in from the germline J gene. The rearrangement uses TRBV30 and TRBJ1-2; D perhaps matches TRBD1 (5 bases). CDR3 size: 14 residues. CDR1 is GTSNPN, CDR2 SVGIG, per germline (reference sequence). Incomplete CDR3 DNA: TGTGCCTGGAAAGGGGAGCAGAACTACAATGAC. This encodes CAWKGEQNYND. The entire CDR3 protein reads CAWKGEQNYNDYTF.

Details on this clone: The DNA ends 3 residues before the CDR3 does, and the rest of the CDR3 is filled in from the germline J gene. This sequence joins TRBV6-2 or TRBV6-3 and TRBJ1-1; D is perhaps TRBD1 (5 bases). CDR1 and CDR2 (germline): MNHEY, SVGEGT. This CDR3 contains 13 residues. The CDR3 is CASSGQWDNRAFF. The DNA read from the CDR3 is TGTGCCAGCAGTGGCCAATGGGATAACAGG.

About this clone: Read coverage stops 3 residues before the CDR3 terminus; the germline J gene supplies the remainder. This chain connects TRBV25-1 to TRBJ2-7, with D possibly TRBD2 on 7 matching bases. The V end lost 7 bases, the J end lost 1 base, and 11 bases lay between the germline ends. The germline CDR1 and CDR2 sequences are MGHDK and SYGVNS. This CDR3 is built from 13 residues. The CDR3: CASKRGGSYEQYF. The DNA read from the CDR3 is TGTGCCAGCAAGAGGGGGGGATCCTACGAG.

Concerning this clone itself: Germline and junction disagree at one end, which may indicate a read error. The read stops 3 residues short of the end of the CDR3; the missing end is completed from the germline J gene. The V gene is TRBV4-2, the J gene TRBJ2-3, with D unclear. Per the germline V gene, CDR1 is LGHNA and CDR2 is YNFKEQ. The CDR3 contains 13 residues. The covered CDR3 bases are TGCGCCAGCAGCCCCACTATCACAGATACG. Amino acids: CASSPTITDT. The complete CDR3 sequence is CASSPTITDTQYF.

Of note for this clone: The read stops 3 residues short of the end of the CDR3; the missing end is completed from the germline J gene. The chain is built from TRBV5-1 and TRBJ2-3; the match to TRBD2 covers 8 bases. The CDR3 extends over 15 amino acids. Germline CDR1 SGHRS, CDR2 YFSETQ. Trimming removed 3 bases from V and 2 bases from J; junction bases left unmatched: 5. CDR3: CASSSMGLDTDTQYF. The DNA read from the CDR3 is TGCGCCAGCAGCTCTATGGGACTAGACACAGATACG. Filled out from reference TRBV5-1 and TRBJ2-3, the complete variable domain reads KAGVTQTPRYLIKTRGQQVTLSCSPISGHRSVSWYQQTPGQGLQFLFEYFSETQRNKGNFPGRFSGRQFSNSRSEMNVSTLELGDSALYLCASSSMGLDTDTQYFGPGTRLTVL.

About this clone: The read ends 3 residues early relative to the CDR3; the germline J gene fills the gap. The chain uses TRBV5-6 and TRBJ2-2, with TRBD1 matching over 10 bases. CDR3 length equals 15 residues. Germline V gene data show CDR1 as SGHDT and CDR2 as YYEEEE. This chain's CDR3 is CASSMQGQGPEKLFF. CDR3 DNA, as far as it was read: TGTGCCAGCAGCATGCAGGGACAGGGGCCTGAAAAG. The full variable domain, completed using reference TRBV5-6 and TRBJ2-2, is DAGVTQSPTHLIKTRGQQVTLRCSPKSGHDTVSWYQQALGQGPQFIFQYYEEEERQRGNFPDRFSGHQFPNYSSELNVNALLLGDSALYLCASSMQGQGPEKLFFGEGSRLTVL.

To note about this clone: The CDR3 is cut off 3 residues early in the read; its end comes from the germline J gene. The rearrangement joins TRBV20-1 to TRBJ1-5; maybe TRBD1 (6 bases). This CDR3 contains 13 residues. CDR1 and CDR2 from the germline V gene are DFQATT and SNEGSKA (reference sequence). The germline V and J ends were trimmed by 6 bases and 2 bases, with 11 bases remaining between them. CDR3 region: CSATRGGNQPQHF. Incomplete CDR3 DNA: TGCAGTGCAACCAGGGGAGGCAATCAGCCC.

On this clone itself: The CDR3 is cut off 3 residues early in the read; its end comes from the germline J gene. This chain links TRBV11-2 with TRBJ1-2, with D perhaps TRBD1 (6 bases). Trimming took 2 bases from V and 3 from J, leaving 13 bases between them. The CDR3 extends over 15 amino acids. In germline, CDR1 is SGHAT, CDR2 FQNNGV. This CDR3 is CASSLTQGIDYGYTF. CDR3 DNA, as far as it was read: TGTGCCAGCAGCTTAACACAGGGTATCGACTATGGC.

Comments on this clone: The read finishes 3 residues shy of the CDR3 end, and the germline J gene is used to complete it. The chain joins TRBV5-5 to TRBJ1-2; D ambiguous. The CDR3 length is 13 residues. V lost 2 bases and J 1 base, leaving 6 bases between the germline ends. In germline, CDR1 is SGHKS, CDR2 YYEKEE (reference sequence). The part of the CDR3 DNA that was read is TGTGCCAGCAGCTTTCTCAGTAACTATGGC. Translated, it gives CASSFLSNYG. The CDR3 as a whole reads CASSFLSNYGYTF.

About this clone: The CDR3 extends 3 residues past the end of the read, so its final part is completed from the germline J gene. The chain is built from TRBV2 and TRBJ2-3, with TRBD1 identical over 8 bases. This CDR3 contains 14 residues. Trimming cost V 7 bases and J 3 bases; bases outside gene matches: 6. Germline V gene sequence: CDR1 SNHLY, CDR2 FYNNEI. Incomplete CDR3 DNA: TGTGCCAGCAACGGGCAGGGGGCAACAGATACG. Its translation is CASNGQGATDT. The whole CDR3 protein reads CASNGQGATDTQYF. Combining the CDR3 with reference TRBV2 and TRBJ2-3 gives the whole variable domain EPEVTQTPSHQVTQMGQEVILRCVPISNHLYFYWYRQILGQKVEFLVSFYNNEISEKSEIFDDQFSVERPDGSNFTLKIRSTKLEDSAMYFCASNGQGATDTQYFGPGTRLTVL.

Points on this clone: The read stops 3 residues short of the end of the CDR3; the missing end is completed from the germline J gene. The genes are TRBV18 and TRBJ1-2; possible D gene TRBD1, 6 bases. The length of the CDR3 is 16 residues. Germline values: CDR1 KGHSH, CDR2 LQKENI. CDR3 amino acids: CASSPRVGAPENDYTF. CDR3 DNA, as far as it was read: TGTGCCAGCTCACCGCGTGTGGGGGCGCCCGAAAACGAC.

As concerns this clone: Read data end 3 residues before the CDR3 end; the end is taken from the germline J gene. The V gene is TRBV6-2 or TRBV6-3, the J gene TRBJ2-1; 10 bases agree with TRBD2. The V segment lost 4 bases and the J segment 0 bases; nucleotides outside the gene matches: 3. The CDR3 totals 16 residues. The V gene's germline CDR1 is MNHEY and CDR2 SVGEGT. CDR3 DNA, as far as it was read: TGTGCCAGCAGTTTGTTAGCGGGGGGCTCCTACAATGAG. Its translation is CASSLLAGGSYNE. The full CDR3 reads CASSLLAGGSYNEQFF.

CDR3 in amino acids: CASSLAGSETYTF. CDR3 DNA, as far as it was read: TGCGCCAGCAGCTTGGCAGGGAGCGAGACC. The genes are TRBV5-1 and TRBJ1-2, with TRBD1 as a possible D gene (5 bases). The read is 3 residues too short to cover the CDR3 end, so that end is filled in from the germline J gene. CDR3 length equals 13 residues. CDR1 and CDR2 (germline): SGHRS, YFSETQ.

On this clone: The CDR3 extends 3 residues past the end of the read, so its final part is completed from the germline J gene. The gene calls are TRBV6-1 and TRBJ1-5, with D tentatively TRBD1 (6 bases). Germline CDR1 and CDR2: MNHNS and SASEGT. The CDR3 is made up of 13 amino acids. Trimming cost V 4 bases and J 4 bases, with 8 bases left between them. This CDR3 is CASSGQENQPQHF. Partial CDR3 DNA: TGTGCCAGCAGTGGACAGGAGAATCAGCCC.

Worth noting for this clone: The read ends 3 residues shy of where the CDR3 ends; the end is completed using the germline J gene. V is TRBV11-3 and J is TRBJ2-7, with 7 bases identical to TRBD1. V shed 3 bases, J shed 2 bases, and the junction held 7 bases outside the gene matches. Germline-derived CDR1 and CDR2 are SGHNT and YENEEA. The CDR3 consists of 15 residues. The covered CDR3 bases are TGTGCCAGCAGCTTTTCCGGGACAGTCACCTACGAG. Its translation is CASSFSGTVTYE. The entire CDR3 reads CASSFSGTVTYEQYF.

With regard to this clone: The sequenced fragment ends 3 residues before the CDR3 boundary, so the rest is inferred from the germline J gene. J is TRBJ1-1 and V is TRBV7-9, with D possibly matching TRBD1 (5 bases). Deletions cut 1 base from V and 4 bases from J, with 10 bases between. CDR1 SEHNR and CDR2 FQNEAQ come from the germline V gene (reference sequence). This CDR3 region has 14 residues. Incomplete CDR3 DNA: TGTGCCAGCAGCTTAGTGGTGGGGGGCACTGAA. Its protein is CASSLVVGGTE. In full, the CDR3 reads CASSLVVGGTEAFF.

Note on this clone: Coverage ceases 3 residues before the CDR3 finishes, and the germline J gene fills in the end. This chain links TRBV5-1 with TRBJ2-1; D remains ambiguous. CDR3 size: 12 residues. The germline V gene has CDR1 SGHRS and CDR2 YFSETQ. The V end was cut by 0 bases, the J end by 5 bases, with 3 bases between. Partial CDR3 DNA: TGCGCCAGCAGCTTGGTCAACAATGAG. Protein: CASSLVNNE. From start to end, the CDR3 is CASSLVNNEQFF.

About this clone: The sequence runs out 3 residues before the end of the CDR3; the remainder is reconstructed from the germline J gene. J is TRBJ2-5 and V is TRBV4-1; weak D call: TRBD2 (6 bases). Trimming pared 4 bases from V and 4 bases from J, leaving 16 bases between. Germline values: CDR1 MGHRA, CDR2 YSYEKL. The CDR3 spans 15 residues. CDR3 DNA (partial): TGCGCCAGCAGCCCAAATCCGCTAGCGAGAGAGACC. It codes for CASSPNPLARET. The entire CDR3 sequence reads CASSPNPLARETQYF.

For this clone: The sequenced fragment ends 3 residues before the CDR3 boundary, so the rest is inferred from the germline J gene. V gene TRBV5-1 combines with J gene TRBJ2-7, with TRBD2 identical over 7 bases. Germline lookup yields CDR1 SGHRS and CDR2 YFSETQ. The J segment lost 2 bases and the V segment lost 0 bases, leaving 5 bases of the junction unmatched. The CDR3 loop spans 15 amino acids. Incomplete CDR3 DNA: TGCGCCAGCAGCTTGGGTGTAGCGGGCACCTACGAG. Translation gives CASSLGVAGTYE. In full, the CDR3 is CASSLGVAGTYEQYF.

For this clone: Read data end 3 residues before the CDR3 end; the end is taken from the germline J gene. V and J are TRBV30 and TRBJ2-5; a weak D match, TRBD1 (5 bases). The CDR3 is 12 residues long. Germline assignment: CDR1 GTSNPN and CDR2 SVGIG (reference sequence). Trimming took off 5 bases at V and 5 bases at J, with 12 bases between the two ends. The CDR3 DNA, read in part, is TGTGCCTGGTCTCAGGGATGGGAGACC. Encoded protein: CAWSQGWET. The entire CDR3 is CAWSQGWETQYF.

Comments on this clone: From the germline J gene comes the end of the CDR3, since the read stops 3 residues before it. V gene TRBV5-6 combines with J gene TRBJ2-3, with TRBD1 as a possible D gene (5 bases). Trimming stripped 2 bases from V and 0 bases from J, with 10 bases between. The CDR3 contains 15 residues. Germline CDR1 reads SGHDT; CDR2 reads YYEEEE. The sequenced part of the CDR3 DNA is TGTGCCAGCAGCTTCGGACAAGCAAGCACAGATACG. This sequence encodes CASSFGQASTDT. The CDR3 as a whole reads CASSFGQASTDTQYF.

On this clone: The sequence runs out 3 residues before the end of the CDR3; the remainder is reconstructed from the germline J gene. The rearrangement uses TRBV19 and TRBJ1-2, with TRBD1 as a possible D gene (5 bases). Germline V lookup: CDR1 LNHDA, CDR2 SQIVND (reference sequence). This CDR3 region has 14 residues. This CDR3 is CASSIGGVGYDYTF. Incomplete CDR3 DNA: TGTGCCAGTAGTATAGGGGGGGTGGGGTACGAC.

Turning to this clone: The read comes to an end 3 residues before the CDR3 does, leaving the germline J gene to fill in the end. The rearrangement joins TRBV5-4 to TRBJ1-1, with D possibly TRBD1 on 6 matching bases. Germline V lookup: CDR1 SGHNT, CDR2 YYREEE (reference sequence). The V gene lost 4 bases and the J gene lost 5 bases, with 15 bases spanning the gap. This CDR3 region has 14 residues. CDR3 bases read: TGTGCCAGCAGCCTACAGGGCCGAGGGACTGAA. This sequence encodes CASSLQGRGTE. The whole CDR3 region reads CASSLQGRGTEAFF.

With respect to this clone: The read falls 3 residues short of the CDR3 end, and the missing part is taken from the germline J gene. The rearrangement uses TRBV19 and TRBJ2-1, with TRBD2 matching over 11 bases. This CDR3 is built from 16 residues. V was clipped by 0 bases and J by 7 bases; unmatched bases: 5. The germline V gene encodes CDR1 LNHDA and CDR2 SQIVND (reference sequence). Partial CDR3 DNA: TGTGCCAGTAGTATAGATTCACTAGCGGGAGTTAATGAG. This sequence encodes CASSIDSLAGVNE. Given in full, the CDR3 is CASSIDSLAGVNEQFF.

Note on this clone: With the read ending 3 residues before the CDR3 end, the germline J gene is used to fill in that end. The rearrangement uses TRBV20-1 and TRBJ2-4; 9 nucleotides align to TRBD1. V dropped 5 bases and J dropped 5; count of bases not matched to a gene: 16. CDR1 is DFQATT and CDR2 is SNEGSKA in the germline V gene (reference sequence). The CDR3 consists of 17 residues. CDR3 DNA, as far as it was read: TGCAGTGCTCGGTACGGGGGGCCGGGACAGGGTCAAAACATT. Translating gives CSARYGGPGQGQNI. The full CDR3 is CSARYGGPGQGQNIQYF.

The part of the CDR3 DNA that was read is TGTGCCTGGACCCTTCAGGAAATAGATACG. Its protein is CAWTLQEIDT. The whole CDR3 protein is CAWTLQEIDTQYF. The genes are TRBV30 and TRBJ2-3; no definite D call. The read ends 3 residues before the CDR3 terminus; that terminus is restored from the germline J gene. Germline V gene sequence: CDR1 GTSNPN, CDR2 SVGIG (reference sequence). The CDR3 spans 13 residues. With 4 bases removed from V and 5 bases from J, the gap between germline ends came to 13 bases.

Remarks on this clone: The read ends 3 residues before the CDR3 terminus; that terminus is restored from the germline J gene. This rearrangement joins TRBV5-1 to TRBJ2-4; no reliable D call. The germline V and J ends were trimmed by 0 bases and 0 bases, with 16 bases remaining between them. The CDR3 contains 18 residues. In germline, CDR1 is SGHRS, CDR2 YFSETQ. The CDR3 protein is CASSLVRAHPLAKNIQYF. The covered CDR3 bases are TGCGCCAGCAGCTTGGTGAGAGCCCATCCTCTAGCCAAAAACATT.

With respect to this clone: The read is 3 residues too short to cover the CDR3 end, so that end is filled in from the germline J gene. The rearrangement uses TRBV5-1 and TRBJ1-4; possible D gene TRBD1, 6 bases. The germline V and J ends were trimmed by 4 bases and 4 bases, with 17 bases remaining between them. Germline assignment: CDR1 SGHRS and CDR2 YFSETQ. The CDR3 covers 16 residues. This CDR3 reads CASSPNRQDFNEKLFF. The part of the CDR3 DNA that was read is TGCGCCAGCAGCCCAAATAGACAGGACTTTAATGAAAAA.

A note on this clone: Read sequence stops 3 residues before the CDR3 end, and the germline J gene provides the missing end. This chain uses TRBV19 with TRBJ2-4; perhaps TRBD1 as D (6 bases). The CDR3 has 14 residues. CDR1 is LNHDA, CDR2 SQIVND, per germline (reference sequence). With 3 bases removed from V and 5 bases from J, the gap between germline ends came to 11 bases. This CDR3 reads CASSIVAGENIQYF. CDR3 bases read: TGTGCCAGTAGTATTGTGGCAGGGGAAAACATT. The full variable domain, its missing parts supplied by reference TRBV19 and TRBJ2-4, is DGGITQSPKYLFRKEGQNVTLSCEQNLNHDAMYWYRQDPGQGLRLIYYSQIVNDFQKGDIAEGYSVSREKKESFPLTVTSAQKNPTAFYLCASSIVAGENIQYFGAGTRLSVL.

In regard to this clone: Coverage ceases 3 residues before the CDR3 finishes, and the germline J gene fills in the end. V is TRBV19 and J is TRBJ1-2, with 8 bases identical to TRBD1. This CDR3 spans 19 amino acids. CDR1 is LNHDA and CDR2 is SQIVND in the germline V gene (reference sequence). The CDR3 sequence: CASSIGYRWGQESSYDYTF. CDR3 DNA, as far as it was read: TGTGCCAGTAGTATCGGCTACCGGTGGGGACAGGAGAGCTCCTACGAC.

In the case of this clone: Relative to the germline gene, one junction end is altered; a read error may explain this. The read finishes 3 residues shy of the CDR3 end, and the germline J gene is used to complete it. V and J are TRBV4-2 and TRBJ1-2; D gene unclear. The CDR3 consists of 12 residues. The germline V gene has CDR1 LGHNA and CDR2 YNFKEQ. This CDR3 is CASSQEGYGYTF. CDR3 DNA, as far as it was read: TGCGCCAGCAGCCAAGAAGGGTATGGC.

With regard to this clone: From the germline J gene comes the end of the CDR3, since the read stops 3 residues before it. The rearrangement links TRBV6-1 to TRBJ1-2; D might be TRBD1 (6 bases). Germline V lookup: CDR1 MNHNS, CDR2 SASEGT. This CDR3 contains 15 residues. The CDR3 DNA, read in part, is TGTGCCAGCAGTGGCAGGGACACCCTCTCCTACGAC. Its protein is CASSGRDTLSYD. Given in full, the CDR3 is CASSGRDTLSYDYTF.